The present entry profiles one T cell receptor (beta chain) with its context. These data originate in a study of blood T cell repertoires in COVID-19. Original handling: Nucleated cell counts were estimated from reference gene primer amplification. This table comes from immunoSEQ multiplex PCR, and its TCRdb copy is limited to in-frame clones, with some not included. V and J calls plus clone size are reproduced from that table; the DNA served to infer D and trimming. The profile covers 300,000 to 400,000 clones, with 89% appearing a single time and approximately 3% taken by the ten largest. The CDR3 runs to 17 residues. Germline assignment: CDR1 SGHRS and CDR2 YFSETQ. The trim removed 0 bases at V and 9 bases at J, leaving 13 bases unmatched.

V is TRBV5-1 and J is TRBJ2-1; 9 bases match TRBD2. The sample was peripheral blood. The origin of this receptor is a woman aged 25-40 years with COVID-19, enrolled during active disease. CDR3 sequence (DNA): TGCGCCAGCAGCTTGGATGTCGTCGCGGGAGGGGTGGGTGAGCAGTTCTTC. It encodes CASSLDVVAGGVGEQFF.